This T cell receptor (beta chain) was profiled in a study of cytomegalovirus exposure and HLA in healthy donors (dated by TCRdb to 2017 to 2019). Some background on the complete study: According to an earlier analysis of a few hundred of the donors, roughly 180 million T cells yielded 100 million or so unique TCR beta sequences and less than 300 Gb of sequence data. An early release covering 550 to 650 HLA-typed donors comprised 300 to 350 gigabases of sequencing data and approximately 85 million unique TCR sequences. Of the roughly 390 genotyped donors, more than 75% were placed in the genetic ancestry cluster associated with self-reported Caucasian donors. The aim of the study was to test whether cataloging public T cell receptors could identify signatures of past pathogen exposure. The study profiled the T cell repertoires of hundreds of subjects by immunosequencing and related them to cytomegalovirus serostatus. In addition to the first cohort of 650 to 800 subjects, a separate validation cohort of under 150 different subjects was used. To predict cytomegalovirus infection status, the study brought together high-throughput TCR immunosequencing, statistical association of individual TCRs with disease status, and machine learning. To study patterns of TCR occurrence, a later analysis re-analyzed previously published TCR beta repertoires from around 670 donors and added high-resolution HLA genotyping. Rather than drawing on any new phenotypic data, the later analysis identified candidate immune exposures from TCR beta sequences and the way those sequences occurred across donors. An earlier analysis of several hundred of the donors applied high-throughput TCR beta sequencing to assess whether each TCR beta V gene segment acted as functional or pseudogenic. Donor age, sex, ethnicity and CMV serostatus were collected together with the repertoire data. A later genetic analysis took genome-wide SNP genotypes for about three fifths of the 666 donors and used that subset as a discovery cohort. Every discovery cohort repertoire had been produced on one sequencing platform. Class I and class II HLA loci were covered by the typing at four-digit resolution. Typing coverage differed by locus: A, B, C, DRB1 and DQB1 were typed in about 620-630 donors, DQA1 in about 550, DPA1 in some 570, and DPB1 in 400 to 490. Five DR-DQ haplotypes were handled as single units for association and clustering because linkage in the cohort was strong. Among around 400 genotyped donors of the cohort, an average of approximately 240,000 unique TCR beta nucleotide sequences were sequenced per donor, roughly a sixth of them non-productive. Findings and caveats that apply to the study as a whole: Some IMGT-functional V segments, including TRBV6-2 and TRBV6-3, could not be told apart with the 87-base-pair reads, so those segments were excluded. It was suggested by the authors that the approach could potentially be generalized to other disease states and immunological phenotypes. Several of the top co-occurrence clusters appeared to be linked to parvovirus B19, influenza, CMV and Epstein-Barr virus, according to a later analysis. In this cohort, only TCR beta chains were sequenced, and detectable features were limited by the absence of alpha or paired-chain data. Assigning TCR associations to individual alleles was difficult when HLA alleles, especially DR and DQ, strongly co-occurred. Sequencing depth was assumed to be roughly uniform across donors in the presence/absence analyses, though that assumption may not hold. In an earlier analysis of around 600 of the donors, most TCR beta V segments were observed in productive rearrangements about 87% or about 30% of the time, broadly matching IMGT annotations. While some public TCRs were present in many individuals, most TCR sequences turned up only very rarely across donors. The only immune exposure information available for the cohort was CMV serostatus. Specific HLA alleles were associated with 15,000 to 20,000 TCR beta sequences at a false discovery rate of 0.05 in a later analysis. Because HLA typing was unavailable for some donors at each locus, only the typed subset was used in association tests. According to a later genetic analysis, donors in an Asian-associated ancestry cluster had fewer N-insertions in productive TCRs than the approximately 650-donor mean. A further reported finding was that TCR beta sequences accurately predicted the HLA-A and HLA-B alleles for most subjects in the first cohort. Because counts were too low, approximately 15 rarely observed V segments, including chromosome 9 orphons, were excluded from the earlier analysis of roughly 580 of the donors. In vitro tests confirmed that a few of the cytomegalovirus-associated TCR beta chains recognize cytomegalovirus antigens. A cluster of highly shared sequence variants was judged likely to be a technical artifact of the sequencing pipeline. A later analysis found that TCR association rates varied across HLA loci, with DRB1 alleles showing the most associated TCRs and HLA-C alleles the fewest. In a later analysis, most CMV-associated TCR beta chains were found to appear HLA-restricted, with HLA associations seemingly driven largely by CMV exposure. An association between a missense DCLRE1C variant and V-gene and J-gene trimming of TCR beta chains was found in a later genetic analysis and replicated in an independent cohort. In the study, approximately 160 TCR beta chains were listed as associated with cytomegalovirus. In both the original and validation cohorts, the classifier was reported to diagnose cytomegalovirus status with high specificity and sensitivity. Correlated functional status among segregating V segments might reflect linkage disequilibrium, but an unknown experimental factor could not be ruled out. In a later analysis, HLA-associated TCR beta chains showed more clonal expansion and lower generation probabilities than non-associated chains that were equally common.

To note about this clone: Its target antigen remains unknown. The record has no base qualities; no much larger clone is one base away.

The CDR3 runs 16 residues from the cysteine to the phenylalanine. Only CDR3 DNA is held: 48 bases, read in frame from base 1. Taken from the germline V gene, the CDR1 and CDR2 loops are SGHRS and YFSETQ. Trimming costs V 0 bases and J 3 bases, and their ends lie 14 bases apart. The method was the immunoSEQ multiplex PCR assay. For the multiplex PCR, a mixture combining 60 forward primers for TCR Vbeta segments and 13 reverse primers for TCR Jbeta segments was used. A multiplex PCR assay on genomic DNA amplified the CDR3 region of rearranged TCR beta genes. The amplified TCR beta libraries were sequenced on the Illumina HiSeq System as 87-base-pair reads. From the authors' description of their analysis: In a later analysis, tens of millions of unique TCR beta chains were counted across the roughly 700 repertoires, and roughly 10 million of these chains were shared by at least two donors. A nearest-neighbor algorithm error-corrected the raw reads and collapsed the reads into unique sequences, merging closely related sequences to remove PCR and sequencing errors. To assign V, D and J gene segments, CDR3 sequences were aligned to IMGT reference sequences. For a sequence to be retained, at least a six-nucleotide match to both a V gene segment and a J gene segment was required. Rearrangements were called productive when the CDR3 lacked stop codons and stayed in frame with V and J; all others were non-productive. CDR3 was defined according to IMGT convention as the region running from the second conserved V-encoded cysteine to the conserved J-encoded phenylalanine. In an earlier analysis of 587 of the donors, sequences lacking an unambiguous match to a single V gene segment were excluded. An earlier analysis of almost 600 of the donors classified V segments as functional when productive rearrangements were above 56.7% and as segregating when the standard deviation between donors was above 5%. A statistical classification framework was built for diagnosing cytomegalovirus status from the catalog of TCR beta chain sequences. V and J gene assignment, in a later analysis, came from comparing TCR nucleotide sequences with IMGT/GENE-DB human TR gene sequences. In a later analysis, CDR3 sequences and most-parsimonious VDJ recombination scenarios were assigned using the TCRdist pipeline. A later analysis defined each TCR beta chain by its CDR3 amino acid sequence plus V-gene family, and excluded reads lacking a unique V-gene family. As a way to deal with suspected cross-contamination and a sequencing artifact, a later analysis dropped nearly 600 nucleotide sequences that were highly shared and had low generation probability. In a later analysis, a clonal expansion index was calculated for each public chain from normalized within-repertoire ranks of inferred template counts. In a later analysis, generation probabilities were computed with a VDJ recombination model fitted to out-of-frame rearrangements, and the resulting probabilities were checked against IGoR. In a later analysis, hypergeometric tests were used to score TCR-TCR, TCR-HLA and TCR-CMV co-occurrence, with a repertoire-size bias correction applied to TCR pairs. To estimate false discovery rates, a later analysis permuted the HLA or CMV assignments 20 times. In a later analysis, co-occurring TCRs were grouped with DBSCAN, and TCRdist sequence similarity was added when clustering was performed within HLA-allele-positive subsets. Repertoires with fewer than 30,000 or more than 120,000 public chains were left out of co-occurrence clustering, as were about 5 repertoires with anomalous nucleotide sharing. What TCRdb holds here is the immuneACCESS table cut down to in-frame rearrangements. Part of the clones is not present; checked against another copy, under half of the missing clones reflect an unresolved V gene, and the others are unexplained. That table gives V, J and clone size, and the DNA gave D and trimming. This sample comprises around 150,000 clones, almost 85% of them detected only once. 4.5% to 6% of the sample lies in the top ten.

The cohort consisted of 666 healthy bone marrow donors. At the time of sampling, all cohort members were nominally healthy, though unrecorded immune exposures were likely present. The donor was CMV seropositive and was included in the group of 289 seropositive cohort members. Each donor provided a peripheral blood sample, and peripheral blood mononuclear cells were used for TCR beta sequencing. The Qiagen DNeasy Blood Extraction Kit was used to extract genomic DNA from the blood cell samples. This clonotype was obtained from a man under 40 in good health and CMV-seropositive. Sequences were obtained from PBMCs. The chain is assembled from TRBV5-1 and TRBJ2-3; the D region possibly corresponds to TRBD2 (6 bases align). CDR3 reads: CASSLAVGLRTDTQYF. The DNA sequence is TGCGCCAGCAGCTTGGCCGTGGGACTTCGTACAGATACGCAGTATTTT.